Listed here are 2 T cell receptor beta chains from one sample, sequenced in a study of T cell clones after liver transplantation (dated by TCRdb to about 2019). Library method: the immunoSEQ multiplex PCR assay. TCRdb carries this immuneACCESS record with in-frame sequences only. Its versions omit some clonotypes, under half of them owing to an unresolved V gene in the studies checked, with the rest unexplained. This sample is represented by some 120,000 clones; 90% of them were singletons. The ten largest make up around 0.83% of the sample. The sample consisted of CD4+ T cells from blood, taken 12 months after liver transplant. All receptors come from a human patient who received a liver transplant. Where a transplant has occurred, the graft donor may have supplied some of the T cells.

This chain joins TRBV5-1 and TRBJ1-1, with TRBD1 identical over 12 bases. J lost 0 bases, V lost 1 base, and 1 base had no gene match. Germline CDR1 SGHRS, CDR2 YFSETQ. The CDR3 is made up of 16 amino acids. The DNA of the CDR3 is TGCGCCAGCAGCTTGTGGGACAGGGGGCTGAACACTGAAGCTTTCTTT. Translating it yields CASSLWDRGLNTEAFF. The full variable domain, completed using reference TRBV5-1 and TRBJ1-1, is KAGVTQTPRYLIKTRGQQVTLSCSPISGHRSVSWYQQTPGQGLQFLFEYFSETQRNKGNFPGRFSGRQFSNSRSEMNVSTLELGDSALYLCASSLWDRGLNTEAFFGQGTRLTVV.

The chain has TRBV28 and TRBJ2-2; D not certain. Germline V lookup: CDR1 MDHEN, CDR2 SYDVKM. V was shortened by 11 bases and J by 4 bases, with 23 bases between the two germline ends. CDR3 length equals 16 residues. The CDR3 region is CAETLTRAMCTGELFF. In DNA form, the CDR3 reads TGTGCCGAGACTCTGACCCGAGCCATGTGCACCGGGGAGCTGTTTTTT.